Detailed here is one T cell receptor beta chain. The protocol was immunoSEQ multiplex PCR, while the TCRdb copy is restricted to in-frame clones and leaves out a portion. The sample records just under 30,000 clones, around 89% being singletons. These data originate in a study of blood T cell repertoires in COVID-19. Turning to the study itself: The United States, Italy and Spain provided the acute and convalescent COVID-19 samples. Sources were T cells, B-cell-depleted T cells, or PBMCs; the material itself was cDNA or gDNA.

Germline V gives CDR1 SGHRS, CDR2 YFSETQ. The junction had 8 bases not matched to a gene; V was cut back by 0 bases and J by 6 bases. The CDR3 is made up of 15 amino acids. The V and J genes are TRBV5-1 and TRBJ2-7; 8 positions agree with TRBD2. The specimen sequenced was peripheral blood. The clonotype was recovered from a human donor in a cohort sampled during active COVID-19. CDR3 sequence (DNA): TGCGCCAGCAGCTTGGCCGGGGGGGGACGAGGCGAGCAGTACTTC. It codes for CASSLAGGGRGEQYF. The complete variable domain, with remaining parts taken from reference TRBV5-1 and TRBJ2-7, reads KAGVTQTPRYLIKTRGQQVTLSCSPISGHRSVSWYQQTPGQGLQFLFEYFSETQRNKGNFPGRFSGRQFSNSRSEMNVSTLELGDSALYLCASSLAGGGRGEQYFGPGTRLTVT.